This T cell receptor beta chain was obtained from a study of cytomegalovirus exposure and HLA in healthy donors. Across the whole study: Unique TCR beta sequences numbering around 110 million came from 190 million or so T cells in an earlier analysis. Study conclusions and caveats: Highly shared sequence variants in one cluster were likely a sequencing artifact. In a later analysis, donors in an Asian-associated ancestry cluster reportedly had fewer N-insertions in productive TCRs than the cohort mean. Cytomegalovirus association was listed for 150 or so TCR beta chains.

CDR1 ENHRY and CDR2 SYGVKD come from the germline V gene. The CDR3 is 16 amino acids. V dropped 6 bases and J dropped 0; count of bases not matched to a gene: 4. Of note for this clone: Its specificity is unknown.

The primer mix had 60 Vbeta and 13 Jbeta primers. Libraries were prepared by immunoSEQ multiplex PCR; TCRdb keeps only in-frame clonotypes and omits some of them. This table holds under 200,000 clones, approximately 77% found once. Material for sequencing was PBMCs. This sequence was found in a male donor in good health and CMV-seropositive. The chain couples TRBV10-3 to TRBJ2-2; TRBD2 matches 10 bases. DNA of the CDR3: TGTGCCATCAGCGTAGCGGGGGGCGCGAACACCGGGGAGCTGTTTTTT. This encodes CAISVAGGANTGELFF.